Below are 29 T cell receptor beta chains sequenced from a single sample in a study of T cells after yellow fever vaccination. TCRdb re-called the 5' RACE reads through MiXCR, storing one row per CDR3 protein. The sample has some 400,000 distinct CDR3 sequences, roughly 6.2% seen once. This sample comprised PBMCs, obtained 5 days after the yellow fever booster vaccination. The receptors were sampled from a man younger than 45 who received the YFV17D yellow fever vaccine.

This rearrangement joins TRBV28 to TRBJ2-5, with D possibly TRBD2 on 7 matching bases. The V gene's germline CDR1 is MDHEN and CDR2 SYDVKM. Trimming stripped 3 bases from V and 5 bases from J, with 13 bases between. CDR3 length: 14 residues. The CDR3 region has the DNA TGTGCCAGCAGTTTGGGGGGGCAGGTCGAGACCCAGTACTTC. The encoded protein is CASSLGGQVETQYF.

This clonotype was found many times. The chain has TRBV20-1 and TRBJ2-7; 7 nucleotides match TRBD2. Trimming took 3 bases from V and 2 from J; bases not matched to a gene: 7. The CDR3 loop spans 14 amino acids. In germline, CDR1 is DFQATT, CDR2 SNEGSKA (reference sequence). Written as DNA, the CDR3 is TGCAGTGCTAGGCCCGCGGGAGAGACCTACGAGCAGTACTTC. It codes for CSARPAGETYEQYF.

This clonotype has only a few counts. The genes are TRBV5-4 and TRBJ2-2, with D possibly being TRBD2 (6 bases). V lost 4 bases and J lost 2, with 18 bases in between. The CDR3 consists of 17 residues. Germline V gene lookup returns CDR1 SGHNT and CDR2 YYREEE (reference sequence). CDR3 region: CASSPLRGSGNTGELFF. The CDR3 DNA is TGTGCCAGCAGCCCTCTACGTGGTAGCGGAAACACCGGGGAGCTGTTTTTT.

This clonotype was counted ten times or more. The J gene is TRBJ2-1, the V gene TRBV29-1; the match to TRBD2 covers 11 bases. This CDR3 spans 15 amino acids. V lost 5 bases to trimming and J lost 7 bases; unmatched junction nucleotides: 10. Germline V gene lookup returns CDR1 SQVTM and CDR2 ANQGSEA. CDR3 bases: TGCAGCGTTCCAGCCGGGACTAGCGGTTTTAATGAGCAGTTCTTC. Protein: CSVPAGTSGFNEQFF.

Only a few counts were recorded for this clonotype. The chain combines TRBV19 with TRBJ2-3, with 8 bases identical to TRBD2. Trimming removed 7 bases from V and 5 bases from J; junction bases left unmatched: 14. This CDR3 spans 16 amino acids. CDR1 LNHDA and CDR2 SQIVND come from the germline V gene (reference sequence). CDR3 nucleotides: TGTGCCAGTACCTCAGCGGGAGCTCCATTAGGAGATACGCAGTATTTT. Its translation is CASTSAGAPLGDTQYF.

This clonotype has more than one count but fewer than ten. This rearrangement joins TRBV14 to TRBJ2-7, with no clear D. CDR3 length equals 11 residues. CDR1 is SGHDN and CDR2 is FVKESK in the germline V gene. V was cut by 0 bases and J by 8 bases, with 5 bases left in between. This CDR3 is CASSQDSQQYF. DNA of the CDR3: TGTGCCAGCAGCCAAGACTCTCAGCAGTACTTC.

The chain carries TRBV20-1 and TRBJ2-1; 7 bases agree with TRBD2. CDR1 and CDR2 (germline): DFQATT, SNEGSKA (reference sequence). The V and J ends lost 6 bases and 5 bases, in that order; junction bases with no gene match: 10. The CDR3 extends over 14 amino acids. The DNA for the CDR3 is TGCAGTGCAATACGCGGGACTATCGACAATGAGCAGTTCTTC. Protein product: CSAIRGTIDNEQFF.

The rearrangement links TRBV21-1 to TRBJ2-3; TRBD1, the D gene given by the table, was not confirmed from the DNA. TRBV21-1 is assigned pseudogene status. The CDR3 runs to 13 residues. The CDR3 DNA reads TGTGCCCGAAGAAACAACGGGGGAGATACGCAGTATTTT. Its protein is CARRNNGGDTQYF.

Remarks on this clonotype: A single base separates this from a much larger clone, so it may be a read error. V gene TRBV5-6 combines with J gene TRBJ2-7; tentatively, D is TRBD1 (6 bases). Germline CDR1 and CDR2: SGHDT and YYEEEE. This CDR3 has 15 residues. Trimming took off 4 bases at V and 4 bases at J, with 18 bases between the two ends. CDR3 nucleotides: TGTGCCAGCAGCCTTCTAGTAGTAAGGGGGTACGAGCAGTACTTC. Its protein is CASSLLVVRGYEQYF.

The table lists this clonotype with a few counts. The rearrangement joins TRBV10-1 to TRBJ2-1; D is uncertain. V lost 0 bases and J 8 bases, leaving 17 bases between the germline ends. CDR3 length: 16 amino acids. CDR1 and CDR2 from the germline V gene are WNHNN and SYGVQD (reference sequence). CDR3 nucleotide sequence: TGCGCCAGCAGTGAGTCTTGGCCAAAAGGGTTGGATGAGCAGTTCTTC. Protein: CASSESWPKGLDEQFF.

J is TRBJ1-4 and V is TRBV15; D ambiguous. Germline assignment: CDR1 LNHNV and CDR2 YYDKDF (reference sequence). Trimming cost V 0 bases and J 3 bases, with 2 bases left between them. The CDR3 length is 13 residues. The CDR3 spells CATSRDPNEKLFF. The CDR3 region has the DNA TGTGCCACCAGCAGAGACCCTAATGAAAAACTGTTTTTT.

This clonotype was observed many times. The V call is TRBV12-3 or TRBV12-4, the J call TRBJ2-1, with D hard to call. The CDR3 totals 15 residues. Trimming removed 2 bases from V and 7 bases from J, with 15 bases in between. As DNA, the CDR3 is TGTGCCAGCAGTTTAAAGAGGATCCAGGCTAATGAGCAGTTCTTC. This sequence encodes CASSLKRIQANEQFF.

This clonotype was found many times. The genes are TRBV29-1 and TRBJ2-2; possibly TRBD2 for D (5 bases). Germline V lookup: CDR1 SQVTM, CDR2 ANQGSEA. The V gene lost 7 bases and the J gene lost 5 bases, with 20 bases spanning the gap. The CDR3 is 15 amino acids. The CDR3 region has the DNA TGCAGCGCTTCTACCGGGATAGGTCGGACCGGGGAGCTGTTTTTT. Translated: CSASTGIGRTGELFF.

The rearrangement uses TRBV5-6 and TRBJ2-7; D possibly corresponds to TRBD1 (6 bases). Trimming took 2 bases from V and 9 from J, leaving 12 bases between them. The V gene's germline CDR1 is SGHDT and CDR2 YYEEEE. This CDR3 has 12 amino acids. The CDR3 loop reads CASSFISDRQYF. The CDR3 DNA follows: TGTGCCAGCAGCTTTATTTCGGACAGGCAGTACTTC.

This clonotype was counted between two and nine times. The chain employs TRBV9 and TRBJ2-1, with 8 bases that match TRBD2. Germline V gene data show CDR1 as SGDLS and CDR2 as YYNGEE. CDR3 length equals 15 residues. Trimming removed 0 bases from V and 4 bases from J; junction bases left unmatched: 3. CDR3 sequence (DNA): TGTGCCAGCAGCGTAGAACTAGCGGATTACAATGAGCAGTTCTTC. Translating gives CASSVELADYNEQFF.

The rearrangement joins TRBV7-2 to TRBJ2-5; D is unclear. The CDR3 spans 13 residues. The germline V gene has CDR1 SGHTA and CDR2 FQGNSA. The germline V and J ends were trimmed by 0 bases and 3 bases, with 5 bases remaining between them. In DNA form, the CDR3 reads TGTGCCAGCAGCTTAGCAGTAAAAGAGACCCAGTACTTC. It codes for CASSLAVKETQYF.

This clonotype turned up a few times. The chain employs TRBV20-1 and TRBJ1-1; no clear D gene. The length of the CDR3 is 12 residues. Germline loops: CDR1 DFQATT, CDR2 SNEGSKA (reference sequence). In nucleotides, the CDR3 is TGCAGGGTAGGCGGGCAGAACACTGAAGCTTTCTTT. This translates into CRVGGQNTEAFF.

This clonotype was seen a few times. The rearrangement uses TRBV9 and TRBJ1-4, with 7 nucleotides matching TRBD1. CDR3 length: 15 amino acids. Per germline, CDR1 SGDLS and CDR2 YYNGEE. V lost 0 bases to trimming and J lost 3 bases; unmatched junction nucleotides: 2. The CDR3 DNA reads TGTGCCAGCAGCGTAGGGCAGGGGGCTAATGAAAAACTGTTTTTT. Its protein is CASSVGQGANEKLFF. Drawing the rest from reference TRBV9 and TRBJ1-4, the complete variable domain is DSGVTQTPKHLITATGQRVTLRCSPRSGDLSVYWYQQSLDQGLQFLIQYYNGEERAKGNILERFSAQQFPDLHSELNLSSLELGDSALYFCASSVGQGANEKLFFGSGTQLSVL.

In this sample, this clonotype turned up many times. The chain joins TRBV28 to TRBJ2-1; D perhaps matches TRBD1 (6 bases). Germline CDR1 is MDHEN and CDR2 is SYDVKM. Trimming pared 2 bases from V and 9 bases from J, leaving 11 bases between. This CDR3 has 13 residues. The CDR3: CASSLGGGLEQFF. The CDR3 DNA reads TGTGCCAGCAGTTTAGGTGGGGGCCTTGAGCAGTTCTTC.

In this sample, this clonotype turned up a few times. The chain carries TRBV5-1 and TRBJ1-2; D is unclear. The CDR3 spans 15 residues. V lost 4 bases and J lost 1, with 14 bases in between. Germline V CDR1 and CDR2: SGHRS, YFSETQ. CDR3 amino acids: CASSPGDGDNYGYTF. DNA for the CDR3: TGCGCCAGCAGCCCGGGAGACGGGGATAACTATGGCTACACCTTC.

This clonotype was detected ten times or more. This sequence joins TRBV28 and TRBJ2-7; 14 bases line up with TRBD2. V shed 7 bases, J shed 4 bases, and the junction held 18 bases outside the gene matches. The CDR3 runs to 19 residues. CDR1 is MDHEN and CDR2 is SYDVKM in the germline V gene. In DNA, the CDR3 is TGTGCCAGCAACCCTACCGGGCGACTAGCGGGAGGGCTCATTTACGAGCAGTACTTC. Encoded protein: CASNPTGRLAGGLIYEQYF.

This chain connects TRBV5-1 to TRBJ2-5; D remains ambiguous. The CDR3 has 15 amino acids. Trimming stripped 0 bases from V and 7 bases from J, with 16 bases between. CDR1 and CDR2 from the germline V gene are SGHRS and YFSETQ. CDR3 residues: CASSLGGQTRGTQYF. The CDR3 region has the DNA TGCGCCAGCAGCTTGGGCGGCCAGACAAGAGGGACCCAGTACTTC. Full variable domain (missing parts from reference TRBV5-1 and TRBJ2-5): KAGVTQTPRYLIKTRGQQVTLSCSPISGHRSVSWYQQTPGQGLQFLFEYFSETQRNKGNFPGRFSGRQFSNSRSEMNVSTLELGDSALYLCASSLGGQTRGTQYFGPGTRLLVL.

Many counts were recorded for this clonotype. The chain employs TRBV7-2 and TRBJ2-1, with D tentatively TRBD2 (6 bases). The germline V gene encodes CDR1 SGHTA and CDR2 FQGNSA. V lost 5 bases, J lost 6 bases, and 20 bases lay in between. CDR3 length equals 16 residues. Written as DNA, the CDR3 is TGTGCCAGCAGCCCTCGCGGGGCGATTACTGTCAATGAGCAGTTCTTC. Encoded protein: CASSPRGAITVNEQFF.

In its sample, this clonotype was seen many times. V and J are TRBV28 and TRBJ2-7; a possible D gene is TRBD2 (5 bases). The CDR3 totals 13 residues. CDR1 MDHEN and CDR2 SYDVKM come from the germline V gene. Trimming took off 10 bases at V and 4 bases at J, with 17 bases between the two ends. The CDR3 sequence is CATGKRSPYEQYF. The CDR3 DNA reads TGTGCCACCGGGAAACGGTCTCCTTACGAGCAGTACTTC.

There are a few counts of this clonotype. The V gene is TRBV28, the J gene TRBJ2-1; 13 bases are a match to TRBD2. Trimming at V came to 6 bases and at J to 9 bases, leaving 8 bases not matched to a gene. CDR1 is MDHEN and CDR2 is SYDVKM in the germline V gene. This CDR3 comprises 15 residues. In DNA form, the CDR3 reads TGTGCCAGCAGCATACTAGCGGGAGGGCCCCTTGAGCAGTTCTTC. Amino acid sequence: CASSILAGGPLEQFF.

The chain employs TRBV16 and TRBJ2-7; 9 bases are a match to TRBD1. The CDR3 covers 14 residues. J was trimmed by 7 bases and V by 4 bases; bases with no gene match: 8. Germline CDR1 is KGHSY and CDR2 is FQNENV. The CDR3: CASSRSRQGEEQYF. Here the CDR3 DNA reads TGTGCCAGCAGCCGCTCAAGACAGGGGGAAGAGCAGTACTTC.

This sequence joins TRBV30 and TRBJ2-7; 7 bases match TRBD2. CDR1 GTSNPN and CDR2 SVGIG come from the germline V gene (reference sequence). The CDR3 contains 14 residues. V trimming: 6 bases; J trimming: 6 bases; junction bases outside the gene matches: 14. The CDR3 DNA reads TGTGCCTGTCTGGCTAGCGGATTGATTAGCGAGCAGTACTTC. Translated: CACLASGLISEQYF.

This clonotype occurred a few times. The chain employs TRBV24-1 and TRBJ2-7; 10 bases map to TRBD1. J was trimmed by 6 bases and V by 9 bases; bases with no gene match: 13. Germline V lookup: CDR1 KGHDR, CDR2 SFDVKD. CDR3 size: 15 residues. The CDR3 here is CATGSAGTGDAEQYF. In DNA, the CDR3 is TGTGCCACCGGCTCTGCCGGGACAGGGGATGCCGAGCAGTACTTC.

This clonotype was seen repeatedly, ten times or more. V and J are TRBV15 and TRBJ2-1; 10 bases fit TRBD2. The CDR3 has 16 amino acids. Germline V gene lookup returns CDR1 LNHNV and CDR2 YYDKDF (reference sequence). The junction had 5 bases not matched to a gene; V was cut back by 1 base and J by 5 bases. The CDR3 region is CATSRGTSGNHNEQFF. CDR3 nucleotide sequence: TGTGCCACCAGCAGAGGAACTAGCGGGAATCACAATGAGCAGTTCTTC. The full variable domain, in which reference TRBV15 and TRBJ2-1 provide the parts outside the CDR3, is DAMVIQNPRYQVTQFGKPVTLSCSQTLNHNVMYWYQQKSSQAPKLLFHYYDKDFNNEADTPDNFQSRRPNTSFCFLDIRSPGLGDTAMYLCATSRGTSGNHNEQFFGPGTRLTVL.